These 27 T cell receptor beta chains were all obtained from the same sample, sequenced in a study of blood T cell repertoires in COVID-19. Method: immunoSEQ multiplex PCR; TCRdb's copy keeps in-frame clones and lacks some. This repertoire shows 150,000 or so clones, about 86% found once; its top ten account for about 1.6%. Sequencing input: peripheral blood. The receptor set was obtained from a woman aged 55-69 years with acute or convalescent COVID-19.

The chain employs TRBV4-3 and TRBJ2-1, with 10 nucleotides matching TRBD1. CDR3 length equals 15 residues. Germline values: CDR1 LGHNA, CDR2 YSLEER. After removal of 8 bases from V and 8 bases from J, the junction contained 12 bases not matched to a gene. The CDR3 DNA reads TGCGCCAGCGGACCGGGACAGGGGATGATAGATGAGCAGTTCTTC. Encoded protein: CASGPGQGMIDEQFF.

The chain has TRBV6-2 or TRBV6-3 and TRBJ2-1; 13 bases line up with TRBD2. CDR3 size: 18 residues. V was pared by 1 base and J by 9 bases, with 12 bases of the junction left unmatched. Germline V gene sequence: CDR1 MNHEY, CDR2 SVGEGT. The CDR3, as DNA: TGTGCCAGCAGTTACTTGGTCCCGGGACTAGCGGGGATGGGTGAGCAGTTCTTC. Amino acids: CASSYLVPGLAGMGEQFF.

CDR3 region: CASSLRMDSPTVSYEQYF. In DNA, the CDR3 is TGTGCCAGCAGCTTGAGGATGGACTCACCTACCGTCTCCTACGAGCAGTACTTC. The chain uses TRBV7-6 and TRBJ2-7, with D tentatively TRBD2 (5 bases). CDR1 and CDR2 from the germline V gene are SGHVS and FNYEAQ. The CDR3 contains 18 residues. V was clipped by 3 bases and J by 0 bases, with 21 bases between them.

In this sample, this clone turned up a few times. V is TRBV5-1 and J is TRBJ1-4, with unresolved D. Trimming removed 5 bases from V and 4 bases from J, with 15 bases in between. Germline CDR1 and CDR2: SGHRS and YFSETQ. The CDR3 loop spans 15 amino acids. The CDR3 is CASSYNRSNNEKLFF. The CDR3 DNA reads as TGCGCCAGCAGTTACAACAGAAGCAATAATGAAAAACTGTTTTTT. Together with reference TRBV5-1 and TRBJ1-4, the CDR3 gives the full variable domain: KAGVTQTPRYLIKTRGQQVTLSCSPISGHRSVSWYQQTPGQGLQFLFEYFSETQRNKGNFPGRFSGRQFSNSRSEMNVSTLELGDSALYLCASSYNRSNNEKLFFGSGTQLSVL.

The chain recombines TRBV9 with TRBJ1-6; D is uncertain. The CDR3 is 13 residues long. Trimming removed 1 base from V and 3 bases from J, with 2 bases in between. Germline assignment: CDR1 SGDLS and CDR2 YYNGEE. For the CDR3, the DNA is TGTGCCAGCAGCGTACTCTATAATTCACCCCTCCACTTT. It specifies CASSVLYNSPLHF.

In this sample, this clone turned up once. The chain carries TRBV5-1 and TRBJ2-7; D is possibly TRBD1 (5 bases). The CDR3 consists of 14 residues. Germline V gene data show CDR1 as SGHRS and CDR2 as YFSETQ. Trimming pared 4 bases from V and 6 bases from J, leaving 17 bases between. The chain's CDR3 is CASSKWGGRGEQYF. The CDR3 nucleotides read TGCGCCAGCAGCAAATGGGGTGGTAGGGGCGAGCAGTACTTC.

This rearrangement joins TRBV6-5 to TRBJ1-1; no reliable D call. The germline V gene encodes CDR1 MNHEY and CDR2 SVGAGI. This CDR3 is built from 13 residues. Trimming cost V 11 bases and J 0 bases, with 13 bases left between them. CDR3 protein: CAGTREMNTEAFF. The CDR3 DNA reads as TGTGCCGGAACTAGGGAAATGAACACTGAAGCTTTCTTT.

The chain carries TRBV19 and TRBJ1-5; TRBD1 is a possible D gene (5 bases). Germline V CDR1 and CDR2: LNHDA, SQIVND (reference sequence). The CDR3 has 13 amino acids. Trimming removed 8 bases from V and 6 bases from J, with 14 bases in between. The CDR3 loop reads CASDGGGGQPQHF. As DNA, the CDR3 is TGTGCCAGTGACGGGGGGGGAGGTCAGCCCCAGCATTTT.

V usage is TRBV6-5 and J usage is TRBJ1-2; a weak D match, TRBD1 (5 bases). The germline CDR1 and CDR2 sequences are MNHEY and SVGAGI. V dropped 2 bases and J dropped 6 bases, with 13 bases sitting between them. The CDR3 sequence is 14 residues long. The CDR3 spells CASSYAGRGHGYTF. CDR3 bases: TGTGCCAGCAGTTACGCCGGAAGGGGCCATGGCTACACCTTC.

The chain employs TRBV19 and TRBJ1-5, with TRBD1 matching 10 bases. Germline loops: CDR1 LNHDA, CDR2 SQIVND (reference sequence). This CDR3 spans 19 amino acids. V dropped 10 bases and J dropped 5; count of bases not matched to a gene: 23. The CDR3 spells CATARQGQGLNIVYQPQHF. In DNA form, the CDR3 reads TGTGCCACCGCTAGGCAGGGACAGGGGTTAAATATCGTCTATCAGCCCCAGCATTTT. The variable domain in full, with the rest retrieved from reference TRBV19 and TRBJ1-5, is DGGITQSPKYLFRKEGQNVTLSCEQNLNHDAMYWYRQDPGQGLRLIYYSQIVNDFQKGDIAEGYSVSREKKESFPLTVTSAQKNPTAFYLCATARQGQGLNIVYQPQHFGDGTRLSIL.

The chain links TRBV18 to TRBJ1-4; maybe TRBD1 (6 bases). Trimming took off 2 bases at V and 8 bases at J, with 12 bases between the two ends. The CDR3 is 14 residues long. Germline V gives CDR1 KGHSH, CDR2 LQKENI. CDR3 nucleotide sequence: TGTGCCAGCTCACCAAGGGACACAGGGGAAAAACTGTTTTTT. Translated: CASSPRDTGEKLFF.

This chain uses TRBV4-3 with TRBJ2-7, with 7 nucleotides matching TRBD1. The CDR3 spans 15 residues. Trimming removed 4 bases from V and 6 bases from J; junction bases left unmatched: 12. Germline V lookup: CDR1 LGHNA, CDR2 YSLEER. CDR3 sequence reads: CASSRHQGQTIEQYF. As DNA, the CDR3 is TGCGCCAGCAGCCGCCATCAGGGACAGACCATCGAGCAGTACTTC.

CDR3 protein: CASSPRTGGSTDTQYF. The DNA for the CDR3 is TGTGCCAGCAGCCCCCGGACAGGGGGTAGCACAGATACGCAGTATTTT. The rearrangement links TRBV7-9 to TRBJ2-3; 10 bases are shared with TRBD1. The CDR3 is 16 amino acids. The junction had 5 bases not matched to a gene; V was cut back by 5 bases and J by 0 bases. Germline CDR1 is SEHNR and CDR2 is FQNEAQ (reference sequence). Full variable domain (remainder filled in from reference TRBV7-9 and TRBJ2-3): DTGVSQNPRHKITKRGQNVTFRCDPISEHNRLYWYRQTLGQGPEFLTYFQNEAQLEKSRLLSDRFSAERPKGSFSTLEIQRTEQGDSAMYLCASSPRTGGSTDTQYFGPGTRLTVL.

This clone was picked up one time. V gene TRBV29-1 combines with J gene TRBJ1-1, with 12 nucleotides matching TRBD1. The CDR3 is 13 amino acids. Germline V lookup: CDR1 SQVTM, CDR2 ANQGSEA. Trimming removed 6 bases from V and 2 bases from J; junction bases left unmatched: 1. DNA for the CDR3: TGCAGCGTAGGGACAGGGGGCAACACTGAAGCTTTCTTT. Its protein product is CSVGTGGNTEAFF.

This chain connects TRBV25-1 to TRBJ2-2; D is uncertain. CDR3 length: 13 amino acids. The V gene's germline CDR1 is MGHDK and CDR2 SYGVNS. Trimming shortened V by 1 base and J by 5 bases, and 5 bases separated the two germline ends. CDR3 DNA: TGTGCCAGCAGTGAATTATATACCGGGGAGCTGTTTTTT. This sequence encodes CASSELYTGELFF.

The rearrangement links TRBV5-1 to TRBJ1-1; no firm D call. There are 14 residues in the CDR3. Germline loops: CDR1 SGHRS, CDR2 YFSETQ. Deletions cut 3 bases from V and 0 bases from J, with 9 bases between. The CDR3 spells CASSSSVMNTEAFF. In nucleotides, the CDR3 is TGCGCCAGCAGCTCGTCGGTTATGAACACTGAAGCTTTCTTT. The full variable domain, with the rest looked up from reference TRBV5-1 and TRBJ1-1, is KAGVTQTPRYLIKTRGQQVTLSCSPISGHRSVSWYQQTPGQGLQFLFEYFSETQRNKGNFPGRFSGRQFSNSRSEMNVSTLELGDSALYLCASSSSVMNTEAFFGQGTRLTVV.

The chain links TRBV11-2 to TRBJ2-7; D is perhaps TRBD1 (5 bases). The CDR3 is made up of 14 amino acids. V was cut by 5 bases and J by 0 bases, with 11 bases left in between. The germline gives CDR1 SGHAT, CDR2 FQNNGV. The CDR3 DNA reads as TGTGCCAGCAGCATGGGGCACAGCTCCTACGAGCAGTACTTC. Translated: CASSMGHSSYEQYF. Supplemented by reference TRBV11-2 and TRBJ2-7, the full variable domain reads EAGVAQSPRYKIIEKRQSVAFWCNPISGHATLYWYQQILGQGPKLLIQFQNNGVVDDSQLPKDRFSAERLKGVDSTLKIQPAKLEDSAVYLCASSMGHSSYEQYFGPGTRLTVT.

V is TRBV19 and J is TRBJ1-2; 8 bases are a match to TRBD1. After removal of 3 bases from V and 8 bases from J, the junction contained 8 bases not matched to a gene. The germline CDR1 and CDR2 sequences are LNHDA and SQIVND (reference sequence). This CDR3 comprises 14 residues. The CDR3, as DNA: TGTGCCAGTAGTATGCTCGGACAGGGCTTCGGCTACACCTTC. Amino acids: CASSMLGQGFGYTF.

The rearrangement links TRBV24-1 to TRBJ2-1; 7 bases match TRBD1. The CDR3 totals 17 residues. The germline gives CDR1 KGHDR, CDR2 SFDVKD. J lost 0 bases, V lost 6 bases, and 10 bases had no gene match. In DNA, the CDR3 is TGTGCCACCAGTATCGGGTTGGACAGGAGCTCCTACAATGAGCAGTTCTTC. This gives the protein CATSIGLDRSSYNEQFF.

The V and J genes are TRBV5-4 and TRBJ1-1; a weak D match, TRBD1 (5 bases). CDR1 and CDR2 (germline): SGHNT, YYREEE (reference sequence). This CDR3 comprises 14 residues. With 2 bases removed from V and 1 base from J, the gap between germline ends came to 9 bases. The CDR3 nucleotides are TGTGCCAGCAGCTTCGACAGCTGGAACACTGAAGCTTTCTTT. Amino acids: CASSFDSWNTEAFF.

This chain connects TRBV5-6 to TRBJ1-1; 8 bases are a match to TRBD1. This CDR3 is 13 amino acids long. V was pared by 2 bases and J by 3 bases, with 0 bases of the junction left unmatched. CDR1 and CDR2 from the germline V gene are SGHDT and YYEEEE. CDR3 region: CASSLQGDTEAFF. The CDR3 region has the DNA TGTGCCAGCAGCTTACAGGGGGACACTGAAGCTTTCTTT.

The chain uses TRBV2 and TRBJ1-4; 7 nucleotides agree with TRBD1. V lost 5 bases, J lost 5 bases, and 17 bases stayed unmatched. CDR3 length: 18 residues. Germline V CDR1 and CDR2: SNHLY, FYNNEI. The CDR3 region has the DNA TGTGCCAGCAGTCCTGACAGGGTTAGATTTGTCATAAATGAAAAACTGTTTTTT. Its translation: CASSPDRVRFVINEKLFF. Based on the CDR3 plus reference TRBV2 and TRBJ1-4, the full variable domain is EPEVTQTPSHQVTQMGQEVILRCVPISNHLYFYWYRQILGQKVEFLVSFYNNEISEKSEIFDDQFSVERPDGSNFTLKIRSTKLEDSAMYFCASSPDRVRFVINEKLFFGSGTQLSVL.

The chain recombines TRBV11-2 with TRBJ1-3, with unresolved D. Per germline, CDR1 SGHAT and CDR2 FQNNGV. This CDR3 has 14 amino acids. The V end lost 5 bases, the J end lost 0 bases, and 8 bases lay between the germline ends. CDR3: CASSRGYSGNTIYF. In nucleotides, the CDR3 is TGTGCCAGCAGCCGAGGGTACTCTGGAAACACCATATATTTT. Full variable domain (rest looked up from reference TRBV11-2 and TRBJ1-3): EAGVAQSPRYKIIEKRQSVAFWCNPISGHATLYWYQQILGQGPKLLIQFQNNGVVDDSQLPKDRFSAERLKGVDSTLKIQPAKLEDSAVYLCASSRGYSGNTIYFGEGSWLTVV.

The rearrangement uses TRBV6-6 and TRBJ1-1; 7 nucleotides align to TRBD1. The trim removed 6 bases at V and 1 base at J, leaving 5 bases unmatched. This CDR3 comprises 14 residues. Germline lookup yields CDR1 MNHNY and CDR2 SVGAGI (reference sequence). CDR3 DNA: TGTGCCAGCAGAAGGGGGCAAGCGAACACTGAAGCTTTCTTT. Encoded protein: CASRRGQANTEAFF.

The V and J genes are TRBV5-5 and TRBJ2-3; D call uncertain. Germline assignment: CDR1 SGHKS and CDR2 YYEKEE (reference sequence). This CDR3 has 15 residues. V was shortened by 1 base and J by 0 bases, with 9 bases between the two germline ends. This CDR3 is CASSLTGWSTDTQYF. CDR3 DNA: TGTGCCAGCAGCTTGACGGGTTGGAGCACAGATACGCAGTATTTT.

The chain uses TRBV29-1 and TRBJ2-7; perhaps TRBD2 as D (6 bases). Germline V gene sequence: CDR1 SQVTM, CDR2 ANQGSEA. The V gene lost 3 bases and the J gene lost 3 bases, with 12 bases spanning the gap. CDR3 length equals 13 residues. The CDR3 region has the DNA TGCAGCGTTGAGGGGGGAATCTACTACGAGCAGTACTTC. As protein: CSVEGGIYYEQYF.

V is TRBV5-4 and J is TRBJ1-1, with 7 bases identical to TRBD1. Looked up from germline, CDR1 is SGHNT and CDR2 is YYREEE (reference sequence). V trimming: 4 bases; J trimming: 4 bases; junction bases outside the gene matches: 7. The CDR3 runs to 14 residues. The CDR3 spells CASSRTGTVTEAFF. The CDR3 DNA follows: TGTGCCAGCAGCCGGACAGGAACGGTCACTGAAGCTTTCTTT.